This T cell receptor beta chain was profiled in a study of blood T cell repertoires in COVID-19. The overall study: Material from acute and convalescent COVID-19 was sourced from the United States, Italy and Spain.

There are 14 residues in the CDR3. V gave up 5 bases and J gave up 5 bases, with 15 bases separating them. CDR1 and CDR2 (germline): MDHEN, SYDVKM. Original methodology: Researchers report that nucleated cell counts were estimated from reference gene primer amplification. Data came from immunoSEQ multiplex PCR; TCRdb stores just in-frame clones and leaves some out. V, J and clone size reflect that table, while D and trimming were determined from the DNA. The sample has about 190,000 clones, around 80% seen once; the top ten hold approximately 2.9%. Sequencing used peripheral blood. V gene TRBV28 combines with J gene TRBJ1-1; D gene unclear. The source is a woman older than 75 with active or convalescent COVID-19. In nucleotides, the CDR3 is TGTGCCAGCAGTGGCCCCGGCGGGTATACTGAAGCTTTCTTT. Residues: CASSGPGGYTEAFF. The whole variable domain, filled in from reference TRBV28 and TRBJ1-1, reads DVKVTQSSRYLVKRTGEKVFLECVQDMDHENMFWYRQDPGLGLRLIYFSYDVKMKEKGDIPEGYSVSREKKERFSLILESASTNQTSMYLCASSGPGGYTEAFFGQGTRLTVV.